The 27 T cell receptor beta chains listed next were all sequenced from one sample in a study of blood T cell repertoires in COVID-19. This table comes from immunoSEQ multiplex PCR, and its TCRdb copy is limited to in-frame clones, with some not included. The table includes about 250,000 clones, approximately 86% detected once. The specimen sequenced was PBMCs or T cells enriched from blood (not recorded which). The receptor set was obtained from a woman in her forties or fifties who had recovered from COVID-19.

This chain connects TRBV28 to TRBJ2-1; D is perhaps TRBD2 (6 bases). There are 15 residues in the CDR3. Trimming cost V 5 bases and J 0 bases, with 11 bases left between them. CDR1 MDHEN and CDR2 SYDVKM come from the germline V gene. The CDR3 protein is CASSQAGLSYNEQFF. In DNA form, the CDR3 reads TGTGCCAGCAGTCAAGCGGGTCTCTCCTACAATGAGCAGTTCTTC.

J is TRBJ2-7 and V is TRBV19, with 7 nucleotides matching TRBD2. The CDR3 sequence is 16 residues long. V lost 0 bases and J lost 0; bases outside the gene matches: 5. CDR1 LNHDA and CDR2 SQIVND come from the germline V gene (reference sequence). The CDR3 spells CASSIDPSGNSYEQYF. CDR3 coding DNA: TGTGCCAGTAGTATAGATCCTAGCGGAAACTCCTACGAGCAGTACTTC.

This chain connects TRBV5-8 to TRBJ2-5, with 7 nucleotides matching TRBD1. CDR1 SGHTS and CDR2 YDEGEE come from the germline V gene. This CDR3 contains 15 residues. With 4 bases clipped from V and 1 base from J, the junction kept 7 bases outside the gene matches. CDR3 coding DNA: TGTGCCAGCAGCCCTGGTGGGACAGTCCAAGAGACCCAGTACTTC. Its translation is CASSPGGTVQETQYF.

This clone was seen only once. The genes are TRBV28 and TRBJ1-6, with 8 nucleotides matching TRBD1. The CDR3 sequence is 15 residues long. V was clipped by 7 bases and J by 7 bases; unmatched bases: 9. Germline V gene lookup returns CDR1 MDHEN and CDR2 SYDVKM. The CDR3 is CASTSRDRLNSPLHF. The DNA for the CDR3 is TGTGCCAGCACCTCCCGGGACAGGCTAAATTCACCCCTCCACTTT.

In its sample, this clone was seen a few times. The V call is TRBV29-1, the J call TRBJ2-1; 8 nucleotides line up with TRBD1. This CDR3 spans 11 amino acids. Germline CDR1 and CDR2: SQVTM and ANQGSEA. Trimming cost V 4 bases and J 13 bases; bases outside gene matches: 6. The CDR3: CSVGGDRRQFF. Here the CDR3 DNA reads TGCAGCGTTGGGGGGGACAGGAGACAGTTCTTC.

The rearrangement joins TRBV30 to TRBJ2-1, with 9 bases identical to TRBD1. Germline lookup yields CDR1 GTSNPN and CDR2 SVGIG (reference sequence). The CDR3 spans 13 residues. The ends lost 4 bases at V and 8 bases at J; junction bases unmatched: 6. CDR3 region: CAWTQGAWDEQFF. The CDR3 DNA is TGTGCCTGGACACAGGGGGCTTGGGATGAGCAGTTCTTC.

The rearrangement joins TRBV7-8 to TRBJ2-7, with 8 bases matching TRBD2. Germline lookup yields CDR1 SGHVS and CDR2 FQNEAQ. The ends lost 4 bases at V and 2 bases at J; junction bases unmatched: 4. CDR3 length: 14 residues. CDR3 in amino acids: CASSSVSGAYEQYF. The CDR3 DNA sequence: TGTGCCAGCAGCTCTGTTAGCGGGGCCTACGAGCAGTACTTC.

The chain combines TRBV30 with TRBJ1-2, with TRBD1 matching over 10 bases. The CDR3 has 12 amino acids. Germline trimming cut 8 bases from V and 7 bases from J; bases unmatched to any gene: 7. Germline V gene sequence: CDR1 GTSNPN, CDR2 SVGIG (reference sequence). The CDR3: CARRDRGSGYTF. The CDR3 DNA sequence: TGTGCCCGTCGGGACAGGGGCTCTGGCTACACCTTC. Looking up the rest from reference TRBV30 and TRBJ1-2 gives the full variable domain: SQTIHQWPATLVQPVGSPLSLECTVEGTSNPNLYWYRQAAGRGLQLLFYSVGIGQISSEVPQNLSASRPQDRQFILSSKKLLLSDSGFYLCARRDRGSGYTFGSGTRLTVV.

The gene calls are TRBV3-1 (or the pseudogene TRBV3-2) and TRBJ2-3; TRBD2 matches 13 bases. CDR1 and CDR2 (germline): LGHDT, YNNKEL (reference sequence). The V segment lost 1 base and the J segment 5 bases; nucleotides outside the gene matches: 0. This CDR3 is 15 amino acids long. The CDR3 protein is CASSQGTSGRDTQYF. CDR3 DNA sequence: TGTGCCAGCAGCCAAGGGACTAGCGGGAGAGATACGCAGTATTTT.

V and J are TRBV4-1 and TRBJ1-3; the D is unclear. Germline V CDR1 and CDR2: MGHRA, YSYEKL. V lost 0 bases and J 4 bases, leaving 10 bases between the germline ends. The CDR3 loop spans 15 amino acids. CDR3 bases: TGCGCCAGCAGCCAAGATGGGCAGATAGGAAACACCATATATTTT. Its translation: CASSQDGQIGNTIYF.

The rearrangement links TRBV2 to TRBJ2-7; 8 bases map to TRBD2. Germline values: CDR1 SNHLY, CDR2 FYNNEI. Trimming at V came to 4 bases and at J to 6 bases, leaving 5 bases not matched to a gene. The CDR3 contains 13 residues. This chain's CDR3 is CASSAGTRGEQYF. Written as DNA, the CDR3 is TGTGCCAGCAGTGCCGGGACTAGAGGCGAGCAGTACTTC.

The V and J genes are TRBV12-5 and TRBJ2-3; D remains unclear. CDR1 is LGHNT, CDR2 FRNRAP, per germline. V was pared by 5 bases and J by 4 bases, with 7 bases between. This CDR3 spans 12 amino acids. The CDR3 spells CASGNLPDTQYF. DNA for the CDR3: TGTGCTAGTGGTAACTTACCAGATACGCAGTATTTT.

The sample holds a few counts of this clone. The rearrangement joins TRBV27 to TRBJ1-2; 7 nucleotides match TRBD1. The trim removed 6 bases at V and 3 bases at J, leaving 10 bases unmatched. CDR1 and CDR2 from the germline V gene are MNHEY and SMNVEV (reference sequence). The CDR3 contains 15 residues. In DNA, the CDR3 is TGTGCCAGCAGCGACAAAAAAGGGGGCTACTATGGCTACACCTTC. Protein: CASSDKKGGYYGYTF.

CDR3 nucleotides: TGTGCCAGCTCACCTAACCACAACTCCTACGAGCAGTACTTC. This sequence encodes CASSPNHNSYEQYF. This chain connects TRBV18 to TRBJ2-7, with no clear D. Trimming took 3 bases from V and 0 from J, leaving 9 bases between them. CDR1 and CDR2 (germline): KGHSH, LQKENI. This CDR3 comprises 14 residues.

V gene TRBV5-1 combines with J gene TRBJ2-3; 12 nucleotides line up with TRBD2. There are 16 residues in the CDR3. CDR1 is SGHRS, CDR2 YFSETQ, per germline. Unmatched junction bases numbered 10, after V lost 5 bases and J lost 6 bases. CDR3 in amino acids: CASSRLLAGGGDTQYF. In nucleotides, the CDR3 is TGCGCCAGCAGTCGCCTACTAGCGGGAGGCGGTGATACGCAGTATTTT.

The CDR3 DNA reads as TGTGCCAGTAGTCCGTGGGACAGGGGCCGTGGAAATTCACCCCTCCACTTT. It translates to CASSPWDRGRGNSPLHF. The chain employs TRBV19 and TRBJ1-6; 10 bases map to TRBD1. The CDR3 consists of 17 residues. In germline, CDR1 is LNHDA, CDR2 SQIVND (reference sequence). J was trimmed by 7 bases and V by 5 bases; bases with no gene match: 11.

This clone was observed a single time. This chain connects TRBV27 to TRBJ2-7; D call uncertain. CDR1 is MNHEY and CDR2 is SMNVEV in the germline V gene (reference sequence). CDR3 length: 14 amino acids. V lost 0 bases and J 3 bases, leaving 9 bases between the germline ends. In DNA form, the CDR3 reads TGTGCCAGCAGTTTATCCCCCCAGAACTACGAGCAGTACTTC. Its protein product is CASSLSPQNYEQYF.

The chain couples TRBV2 to TRBJ2-5; 7 bases match TRBD1. CDR1 is SNHLY, CDR2 FYNNEI, per germline. The CDR3 sequence is 14 residues long. The junction had 7 bases not matched to a gene; V was cut back by 7 bases and J by 2 bases. This CDR3 is CASTPGQLQETQYF. The CDR3 bases are TGTGCCAGCACCCCGGGACAGCTACAAGAGACCCAGTACTTC.

This clone was detected a few times. The chain recombines TRBV6-4 with TRBJ1-2; 10 nucleotides match TRBD1. The CDR3 spans 13 residues. V lost 6 bases to trimming and J lost 7 bases; unmatched junction nucleotides: 5. Germline CDR1 MRHNA, CDR2 SNTAGT. The CDR3: CASRATGGSGYTF. DNA of the CDR3: TGTGCCAGCAGGGCGACAGGGGGCTCTGGCTACACCTTC.

This sequence joins TRBV11-2 and TRBJ1-2; 8 bases are a match to TRBD1. J lost 8 bases, V lost 4 bases, and 9 bases had no gene match. Germline CDR1 reads SGHAT; CDR2 reads FQNNGV. The CDR3 contains 14 residues. CDR3 residues: CASSWPGQVGGYTF. The CDR3 DNA follows: TGTGCCAGCAGCTGGCCGGGACAGGTCGGAGGCTACACCTTC. The full variable domain, its missing parts supplied by reference TRBV11-2 and TRBJ1-2, is EAGVAQSPRYKIIEKRQSVAFWCNPISGHATLYWYQQILGQGPKLLIQFQNNGVVDDSQLPKDRFSAERLKGVDSTLKIQPAKLEDSAVYLCASSWPGQVGGYTFGSGTRLTVV.

This clone showed up just once. This chain connects TRBV15 to TRBJ1-3; 7 bases agree with TRBD1. The CDR3 sequence is 14 residues long. The junction had 2 bases not matched to a gene; V was cut back by 3 bases and J by 3 bases. Germline values: CDR1 LNHNV, CDR2 YYDKDF (reference sequence). The CDR3 DNA reads TGTGCCACCAGCAGGAGGGGGCTTGGAAACACCATATATTTT. Protein sequence: CATSRRGLGNTIYF.

The genes are TRBV15 and TRBJ1-5; 9 bases are a match to TRBD1. J was trimmed by 7 bases and V by 0 bases; bases with no gene match: 16. This CDR3 is built from 19 residues. Germline assignment: CDR1 LNHNV and CDR2 YYDKDF (reference sequence). CDR3 coding DNA: TGTGCCACCAGCAGAGATCGGGATGGGACAGGGCTTTTGAAGCAGCCCCAGCATTTT. This encodes CATSRDRDGTGLLKQPQHF.

J is TRBJ1-2 and V is TRBV6-1; D unresolved. The CDR3 totals 14 residues. Trimming stripped 2 bases from V and 8 bases from J, with 15 bases between. Germline CDR1 MNHNS, CDR2 SASEGT. The CDR3 spells CASSETMTSLGYTF. CDR3 nucleotide sequence: TGTGCCAGCAGTGAAACGATGACATCGCTGGGCTACACCTTC.

The chain is built from TRBV5-4 and TRBJ2-5, with TRBD2 matching 13 bases. Germline V gene sequence: CDR1 SGHNT, CDR2 YYREEE (reference sequence). Germline trimming cut 4 bases from V and 4 bases from J; bases unmatched to any gene: 10. The CDR3 is 17 residues long. The CDR3 coding sequence is TGTGCCAGCAGCCTATCTGGACTAGCGGGAGTAGGAGAGACCCAGTACTTC. As protein: CASSLSGLAGVGETQYF.

J is TRBJ2-7 and V is TRBV7-9; no definite D call. The germline CDR1 and CDR2 sequences are SEHNR and FQNEAQ (reference sequence). V lost 1 base and J lost 4, with 8 bases in between. The length of the CDR3 is 13 residues. In DNA form, the CDR3 reads TGTGCCAGCAGCTTAGGGCAAAAGTACGAGCAGTACTTC. Translated: CASSLGQKYEQYF.

CDR3: CASNSASGRVSTGELFF. DNA for the CDR3: TGTGCCAGTAATTCGGCTAGCGGGAGAGTGAGCACCGGGGAGCTGTTTTTT. The chain carries TRBV19 and TRBJ2-2; 10 nucleotides match TRBD2. This CDR3 is built from 17 residues. J gave up 4 bases and V 7 bases, and 12 bases lay outside the gene matches. Germline V gene data show CDR1 as LNHDA and CDR2 as SQIVND (reference sequence).

The chain joins TRBV5-5 to TRBJ1-5; TRBD1 aligns across 10 bases. The germline CDR1 and CDR2 sequences are SGHKS and YYEKEE (reference sequence). The CDR3 is 15 amino acids. Germline trimming cut 4 bases from V and 6 bases from J; bases unmatched to any gene: 7. The CDR3 DNA reads TGTGCCAGCAGCACAACCGGGACAGGGGCTCAGCCCCAGCATTTT. Residues: CASSTTGTGAQPQHF.